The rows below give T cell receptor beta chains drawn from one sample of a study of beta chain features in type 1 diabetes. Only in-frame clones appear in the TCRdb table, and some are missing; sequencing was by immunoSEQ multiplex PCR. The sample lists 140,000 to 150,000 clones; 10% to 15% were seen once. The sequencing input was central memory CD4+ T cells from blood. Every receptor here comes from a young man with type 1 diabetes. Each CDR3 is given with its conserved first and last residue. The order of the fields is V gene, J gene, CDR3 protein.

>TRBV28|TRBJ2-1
CASSEYNEQFF
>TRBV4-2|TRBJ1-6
CASSQVAVSDSPLHF
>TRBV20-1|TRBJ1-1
CSAGPGTEAFF
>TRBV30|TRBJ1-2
CARPHPGQGNDGYTF
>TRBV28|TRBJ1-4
CASRTPGTTTNEKLFF
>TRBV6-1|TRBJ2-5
CASSDGTGVQETQYF
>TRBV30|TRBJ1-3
CAWRRGVDTIYF
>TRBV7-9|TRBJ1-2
CASSPSPRDYGYTF
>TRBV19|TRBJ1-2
CASRTLDGYTF
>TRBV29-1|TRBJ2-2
CSGLVPNTGELFF
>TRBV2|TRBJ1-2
CASTYLDGYTF
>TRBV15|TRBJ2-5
CATSRGGQGQIETQYF
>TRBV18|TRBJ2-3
CASSLRQGTDTQYF
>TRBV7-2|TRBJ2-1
CASSLDPLAGGIREQFF
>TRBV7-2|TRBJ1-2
CASSADPTGPGNGYTF
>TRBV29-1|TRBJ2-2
CSVRQGGGSGELFF
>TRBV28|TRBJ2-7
CASRSGPTQQYF
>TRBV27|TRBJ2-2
CASSLPDAPNTGELFF
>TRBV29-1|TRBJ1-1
CSVEGAFF
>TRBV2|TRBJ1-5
CASSRQDLDQPQHF
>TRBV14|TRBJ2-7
CASSQAGTRNEQYF
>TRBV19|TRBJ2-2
CASSMNGLAGNTGELFF
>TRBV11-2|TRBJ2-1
CASSPPGGLYNEQFF
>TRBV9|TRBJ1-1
CASSTRTGGNTEAFF
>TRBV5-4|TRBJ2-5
CASSAGLASEETQYF
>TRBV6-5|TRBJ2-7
CASSYNRVGYEQYF
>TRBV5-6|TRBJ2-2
CASSWATLNTGELFF